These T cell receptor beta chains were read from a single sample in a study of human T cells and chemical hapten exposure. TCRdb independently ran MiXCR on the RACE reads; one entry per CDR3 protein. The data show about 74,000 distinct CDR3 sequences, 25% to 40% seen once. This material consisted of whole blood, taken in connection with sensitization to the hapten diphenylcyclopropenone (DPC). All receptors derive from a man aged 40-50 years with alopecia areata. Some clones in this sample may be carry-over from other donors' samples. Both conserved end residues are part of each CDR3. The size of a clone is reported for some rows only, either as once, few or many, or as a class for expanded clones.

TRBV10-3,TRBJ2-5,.,CAISESQGEAKTQYF
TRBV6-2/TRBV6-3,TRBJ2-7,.,CASRGTSGVYEQYF
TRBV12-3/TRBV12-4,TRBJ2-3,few,CASRRQGSTDTQYF
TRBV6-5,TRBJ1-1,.,CASSYRAPTEAFF
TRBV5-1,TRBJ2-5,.,CASSLGRQETQYF
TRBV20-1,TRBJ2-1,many,CSARDLAGYNEQFF
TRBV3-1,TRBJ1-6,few,CASSQSGNSPLHF
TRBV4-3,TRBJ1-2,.,CASSQDVGNFNYGYTF
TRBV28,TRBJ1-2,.,CASSLGQYGYTF
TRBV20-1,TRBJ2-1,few,CSATAGLAGSNEQFF
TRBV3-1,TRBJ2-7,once,CASSLGTRGEQYF
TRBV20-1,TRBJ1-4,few,CSARDRGRFKLFF
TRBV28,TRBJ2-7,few,CASSLPGYEQYF
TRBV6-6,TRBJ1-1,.,CASSYGQGRSTEAFF
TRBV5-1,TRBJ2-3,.,CASSYRLITDTQYF
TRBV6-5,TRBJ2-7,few,CASSRVGYEQYF
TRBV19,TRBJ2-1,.,CASSFTGSSYNEQFF
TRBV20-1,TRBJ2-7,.,CSARDTSGSYEQYF
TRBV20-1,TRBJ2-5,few,CSARPKGTAQETQYF
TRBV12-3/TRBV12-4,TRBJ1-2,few,CASSLQQIYGYTF
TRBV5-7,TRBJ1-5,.,CAIQGLPTPCNQPQHF